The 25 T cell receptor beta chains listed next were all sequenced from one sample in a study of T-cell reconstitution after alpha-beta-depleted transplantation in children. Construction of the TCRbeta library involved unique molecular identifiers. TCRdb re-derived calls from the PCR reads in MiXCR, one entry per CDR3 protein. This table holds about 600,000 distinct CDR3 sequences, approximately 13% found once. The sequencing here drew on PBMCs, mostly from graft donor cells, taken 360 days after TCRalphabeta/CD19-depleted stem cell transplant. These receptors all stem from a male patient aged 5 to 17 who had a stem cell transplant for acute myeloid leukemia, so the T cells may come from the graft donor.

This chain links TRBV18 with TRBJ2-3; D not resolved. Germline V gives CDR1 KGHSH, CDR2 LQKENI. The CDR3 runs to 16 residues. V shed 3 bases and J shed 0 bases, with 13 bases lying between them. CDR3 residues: CASSPLRRSSTDTQYF. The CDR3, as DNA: TGTGCCAGCTCACCTCTCAGGAGATCTAGCACAGATACGCAGTATTTT.

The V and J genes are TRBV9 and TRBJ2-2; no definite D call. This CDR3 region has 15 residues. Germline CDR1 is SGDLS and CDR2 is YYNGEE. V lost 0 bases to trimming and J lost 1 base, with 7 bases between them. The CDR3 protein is CASSVASGNTGELFF. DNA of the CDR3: TGTGCCAGCAGCGTAGCTTCCGGGAACACCGGGGAGCTGTTTTTT.

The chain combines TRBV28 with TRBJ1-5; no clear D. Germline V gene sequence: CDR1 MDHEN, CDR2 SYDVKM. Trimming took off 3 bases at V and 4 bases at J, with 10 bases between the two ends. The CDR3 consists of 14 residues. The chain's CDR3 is CASSLTGRNQPQHF. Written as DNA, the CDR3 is TGTGCCAGCAGTTTGACCGGGAGGAATCAGCCCCAGCATTTT. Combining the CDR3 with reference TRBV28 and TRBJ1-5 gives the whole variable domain DVKVTQSSRYLVKRTGEKVFLECVQDMDHENMFWYRQDPGLGLRLIYFSYDVKMKEKGDIPEGYSVSREKKERFSLILESASTNQTSMYLCASSLTGRNQPQHFGDGTRLSIL.

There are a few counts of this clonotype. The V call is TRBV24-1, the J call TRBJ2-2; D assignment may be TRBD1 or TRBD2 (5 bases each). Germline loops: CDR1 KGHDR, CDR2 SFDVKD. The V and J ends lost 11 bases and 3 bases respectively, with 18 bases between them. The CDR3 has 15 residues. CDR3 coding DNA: TGTGCCAGTAGTGAGGCAGGGAGCCACACCGGGGAGCTGTTTTTT. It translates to CASSEAGSHTGELFF.

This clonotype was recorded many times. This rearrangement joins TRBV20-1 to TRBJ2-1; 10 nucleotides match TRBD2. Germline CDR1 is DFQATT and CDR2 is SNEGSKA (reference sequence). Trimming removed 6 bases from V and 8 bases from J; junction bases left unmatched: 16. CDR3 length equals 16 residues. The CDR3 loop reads CSALSRPSGSLHEQFF. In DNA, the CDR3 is TGCAGTGCCTTATCTCGCCCTAGCGGGAGTTTACATGAGCAGTTCTTC.

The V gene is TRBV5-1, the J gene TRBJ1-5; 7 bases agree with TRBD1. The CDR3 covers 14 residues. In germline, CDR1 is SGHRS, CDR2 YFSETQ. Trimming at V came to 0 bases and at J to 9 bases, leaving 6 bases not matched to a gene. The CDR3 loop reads CASSLAGGIRPQHF. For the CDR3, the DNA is TGCGCCAGCAGCTTGGCAGGGGGGATAAGGCCCCAGCATTTT.

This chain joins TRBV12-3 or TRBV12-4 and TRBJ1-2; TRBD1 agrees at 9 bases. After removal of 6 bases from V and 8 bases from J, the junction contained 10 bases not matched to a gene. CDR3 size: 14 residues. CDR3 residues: CASRVTGGASGYTF. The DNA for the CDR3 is TGTGCCAGCAGGGTAACAGGGGGCGCGTCCGGCTACACCTTC.

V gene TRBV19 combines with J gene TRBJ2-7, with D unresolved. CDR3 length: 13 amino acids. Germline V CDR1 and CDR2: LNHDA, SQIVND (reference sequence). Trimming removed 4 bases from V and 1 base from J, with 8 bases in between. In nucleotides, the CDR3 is TGTGCCAGTAGTAGACTTCTGTCCTACGAGCAGTACTTC. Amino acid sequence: CASSRLLSYEQYF.

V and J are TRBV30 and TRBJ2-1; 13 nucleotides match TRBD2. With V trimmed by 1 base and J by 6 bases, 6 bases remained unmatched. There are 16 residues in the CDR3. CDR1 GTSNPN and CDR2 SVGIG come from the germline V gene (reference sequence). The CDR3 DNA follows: TGTGCCTGGAGTGCTCTACTAGCGGGAGGGCCCAATGAGCAGTTCTTC. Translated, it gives CAWSALLAGGPNEQFF.

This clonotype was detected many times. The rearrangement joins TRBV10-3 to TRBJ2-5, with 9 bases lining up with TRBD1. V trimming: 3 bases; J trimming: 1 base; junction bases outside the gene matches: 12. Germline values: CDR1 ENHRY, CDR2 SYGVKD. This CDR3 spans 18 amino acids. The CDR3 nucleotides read TGTGCCATCAGTGATAGGCAGGACAGGGGAGGCTCCCAAGAGACCCAGTACTTC. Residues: CAISDRQDRGGSQETQYF.

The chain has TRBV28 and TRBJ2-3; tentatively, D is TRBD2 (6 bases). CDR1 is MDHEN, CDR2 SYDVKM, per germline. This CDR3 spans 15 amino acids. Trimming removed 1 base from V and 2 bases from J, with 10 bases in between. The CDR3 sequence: CASSLFTGVTDTQYF. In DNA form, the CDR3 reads TGTGCCAGCAGTTTATTTACGGGGGTCACAGATACGCAGTATTTT.

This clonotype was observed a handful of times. CDR3 residues: CASSGTGVWTEAFF. Here the CDR3 DNA reads TGTGCCAGCAGTGGAACGGGGGTCTGGACTGAAGCTTTCTTT. The chain uses TRBV6-1 and TRBJ1-1, with a weak D call TRBD1 (5 bases). The germline V and J ends were trimmed by 4 bases and 5 bases, with 14 bases remaining between them. Per the germline V gene, CDR1 is MNHNS and CDR2 is SASEGT. This CDR3 is 14 amino acids long.

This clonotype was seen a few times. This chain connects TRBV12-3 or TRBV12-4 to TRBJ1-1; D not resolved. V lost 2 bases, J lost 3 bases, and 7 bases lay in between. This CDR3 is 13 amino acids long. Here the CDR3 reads CASSLMGYTEAFF. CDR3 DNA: TGTGCCAGCAGTTTAATGGGGTACACTGAAGCTTTCTTT.

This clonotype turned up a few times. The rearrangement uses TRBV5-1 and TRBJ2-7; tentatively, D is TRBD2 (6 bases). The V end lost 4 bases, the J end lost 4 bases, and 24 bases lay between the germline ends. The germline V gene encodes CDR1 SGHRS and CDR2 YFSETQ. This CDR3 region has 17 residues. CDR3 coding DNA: TGCGCCAGCAGCCGAAGTGAGGAGGGAGGTGGGAAGTACGAGCAGTACTTC. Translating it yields CASSRSEEGGGKYEQYF.

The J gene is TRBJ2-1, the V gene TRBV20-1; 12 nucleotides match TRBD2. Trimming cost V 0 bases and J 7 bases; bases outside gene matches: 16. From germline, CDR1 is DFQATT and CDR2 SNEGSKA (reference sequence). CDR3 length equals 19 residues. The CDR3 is CSARDFRLAGGPTRNEQFF. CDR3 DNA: TGCAGTGCTAGAGATTTCCGTCTAGCGGGAGGGCCGACTCGAAATGAGCAGTTCTTC.

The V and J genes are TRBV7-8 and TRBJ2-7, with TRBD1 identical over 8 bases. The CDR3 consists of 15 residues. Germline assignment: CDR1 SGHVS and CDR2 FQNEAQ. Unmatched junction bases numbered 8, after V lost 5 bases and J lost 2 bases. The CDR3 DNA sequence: TGTGCCAGCAGCCAGGACAGGGCCCTGCCCTACGAGCAGTACTTC. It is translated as CASSQDRALPYEQYF.

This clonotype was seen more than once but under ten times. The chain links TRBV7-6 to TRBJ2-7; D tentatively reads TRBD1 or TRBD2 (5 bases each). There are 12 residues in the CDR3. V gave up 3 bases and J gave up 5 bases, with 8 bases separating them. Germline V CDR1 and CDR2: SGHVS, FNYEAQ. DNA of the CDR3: TGTGCCAGCAGCTTGGGGGACGACGAGCAGTACTTC. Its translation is CASSLGDDEQYF.

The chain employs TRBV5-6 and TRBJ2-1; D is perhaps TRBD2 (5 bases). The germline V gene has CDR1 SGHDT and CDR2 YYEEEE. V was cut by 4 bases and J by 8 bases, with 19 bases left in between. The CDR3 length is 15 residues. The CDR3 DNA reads TGTGCCAGCAGCCCGGAACCAGGCGCGAGGGATGAGCAGTTCTTC. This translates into CASSPEPGARDEQFF.

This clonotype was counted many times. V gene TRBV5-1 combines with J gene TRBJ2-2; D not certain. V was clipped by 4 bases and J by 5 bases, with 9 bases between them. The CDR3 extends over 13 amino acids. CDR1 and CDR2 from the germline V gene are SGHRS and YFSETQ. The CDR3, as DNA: TGCGCCAGCAGCCGATTAGGTACCGGGGAGCTGTTTTTT. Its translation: CASSRLGTGELFF.

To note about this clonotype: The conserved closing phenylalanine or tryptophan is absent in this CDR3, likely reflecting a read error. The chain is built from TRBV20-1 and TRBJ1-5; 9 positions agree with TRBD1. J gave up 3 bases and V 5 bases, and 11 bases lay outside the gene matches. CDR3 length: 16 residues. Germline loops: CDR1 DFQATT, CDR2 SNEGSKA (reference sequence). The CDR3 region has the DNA TGCAGTGCTTTTACATTACAGGGGGCCGACAATCAGCCCCAGCATTCT. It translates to CSAFTLQGADNQPQHS.

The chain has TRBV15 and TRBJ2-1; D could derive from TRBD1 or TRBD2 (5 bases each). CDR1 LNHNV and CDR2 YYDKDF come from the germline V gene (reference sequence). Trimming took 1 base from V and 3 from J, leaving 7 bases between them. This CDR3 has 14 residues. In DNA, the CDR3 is TGTGCCACCAGCAGAGTGGGACGCTACAATGAGCAGTTCTTC. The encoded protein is CATSRVGRYNEQFF.

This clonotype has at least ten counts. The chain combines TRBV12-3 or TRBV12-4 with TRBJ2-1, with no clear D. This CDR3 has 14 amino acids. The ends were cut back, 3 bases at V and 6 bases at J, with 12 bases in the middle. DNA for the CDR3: TGTGCCAGCAGTTTTTGGCTTCCTTCCAATGAGCAGTTCTTC. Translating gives CASSFWLPSNEQFF.

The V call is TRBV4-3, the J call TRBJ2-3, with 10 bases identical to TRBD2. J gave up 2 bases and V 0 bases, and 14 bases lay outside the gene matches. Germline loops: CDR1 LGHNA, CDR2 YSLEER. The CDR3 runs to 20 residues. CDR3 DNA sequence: TGCGCCAGCAGCCAAGAGACCGCTAGCGGGAGAATGGGGATCACAGATACGCAGTATTTT. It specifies CASSQETASGRMGITDTQYF.

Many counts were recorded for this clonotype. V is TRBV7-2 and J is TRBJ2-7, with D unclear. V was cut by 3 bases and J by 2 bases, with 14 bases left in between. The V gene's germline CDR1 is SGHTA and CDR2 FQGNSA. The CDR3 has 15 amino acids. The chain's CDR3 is CASSFIIKIAYEQYV. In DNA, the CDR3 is TGTGCCAGCAGCTTTATAATCAAGATCGCCTACGAGCAGTACGTC.

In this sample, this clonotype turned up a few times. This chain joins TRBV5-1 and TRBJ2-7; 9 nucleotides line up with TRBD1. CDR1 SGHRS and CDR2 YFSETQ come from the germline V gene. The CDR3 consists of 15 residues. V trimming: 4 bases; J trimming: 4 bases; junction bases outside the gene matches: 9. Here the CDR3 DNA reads TGCGCCAGCAGCCTCCTAACAGGGGGCACGTACGAGCAGTACTTC. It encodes CASSLLTGGTYEQYF. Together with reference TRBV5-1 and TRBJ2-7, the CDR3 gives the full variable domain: KAGVTQTPRYLIKTRGQQVTLSCSPISGHRSVSWYQQTPGQGLQFLFEYFSETQRNKGNFPGRFSGRQFSNSRSEMNVSTLELGDSALYLCASSLLTGGTYEQYFGPGTRLTVT.